Listed below are T cell receptor beta chains from one sample, sequenced in a study of blood T cell repertoires in COVID-19. Assay: immunoSEQ multiplex PCR; the TCRdb copy retains only in-frame clones and omits some. The sample contains 150,000 to 200,000 clones, 75% to 85% of which appear only once. The sequenced sample was peripheral blood. These TCRs come from a middle-aged woman with COVID-19, enrolled during active disease. Both conserved end residues are part of each CDR3. A D gene is named only where the DNA matches it firmly. Rows give clone size only sometimes, using once, few, many, or a class for an expanded clone.

TRBV4-1	TRBJ2-1	NA	NA	TGCGCCAGCAGCCAAGGGCTAGTTTCTTACAATGAGCAGTTCTTC	CASSQGLVSYNEQFF
TRBV25-1	TRBJ1-6	TRBD1	NA	TGTGCCAGCGGACAGGGAATTTACTCACCCCTCCACTTT	CASGQGIYSPLHF
TRBV4-2	TRBJ2-3	TRBD2	NA	TGTGCCAGCAGCCAAGCCCCGCTAGCGGGGGGTGGAGATACGCAGTATTTT	CASSQAPLAGGGDTQYF
TRBV5-1	TRBJ1-1	TRBD1	few	TGCGCCAGCAGCTCCGGGACAGGGGGCCTGCGGGTCACTGAAGCTTTCTTT	CASSSGTGGLRVTEAFF
TRBV29-1	TRBJ1-1	NA	NA	TGCAGCGTTGCGCCCTCAGTTGGCACTGAAGCTTTCTTT	CSVAPSVGTEAFF
TRBV4-2	TRBJ1-1	NA	many	TGTGCCAGCAGCCAGGACTTTAGGGCCCACACGAACACTGAAGCTTTCTTT	CASSQDFRAHTNTEAFF
TRBV5-1	TRBJ1-4	NA	few	TGCGCCAGCAGCTTGGGGGCCACTCCGGGAGAAAAACTGTTTTTT	CASSLGATPGEKLFF
TRBV3-1/TRBV3-2	TRBJ2-5	TRBD2	NA	TGTGCCAGCAGCCAAGTTGCGGGGGGGCTAGAGACCCAGTACTTC	CASSQVAGGLETQYF
TRBV29-1	TRBJ2-6	TRBD2	few	TGCAGCGTTGAGCCTAGCGGGAGAGCTGGGGCCAACGTCCTGACTTTC	CSVEPSGRAGANVLTF
TRBV6-6	TRBJ2-2	NA	NA	TGTGCCAGCAGCCCCGACTCGGCGAACACCGGGGAGCTGTTTTTT	CASSPDSANTGELFF
TRBV19	TRBJ1-5	TRBD1	few	TGTGCCAGTAAACCACCGGGACAGGGCTATCAGCCCCAGCATTTT	CASKPPGQGYQPQHF
TRBV12-3/TRBV12-4	TRBJ1-5	TRBD1	NA	TGTGCCAGCGGGGACAGACCATATCAGCCCCAGCATTTT	CASGDRPYQPQHF
TRBV11-2	TRBJ2-6	NA	NA	TGTGCCAGCAGGGGGAGCTGGCTACTCTCTGGGGCCAACGTCCTGACTTTC	CASRGSWLLSGANVLTF
TRBV5-4	TRBJ2-5	TRBD1	NA	TGTGCCAGCAGCTTAACCGGGACAGGAGAAGAGACCCAGTACTTC	CASSLTGTGEETQYF
TRBV6-5	TRBJ2-7	NA	NA	TGTGCCAGCAGTTACTCGGACAACGCAGCTTACGAGCAGTACTTC	CASSYSDNAAYEQYF
TRBV6-5	TRBJ2-3	TRBD2	NA	TGTGCCAGCAGTTCACGGACTAGCGACACAGATACGCAGTATTTT	CASSSRTSDTDTQYF
TRBV12-3/TRBV12-4	TRBJ2-7	NA	NA	TGTGCCAGCAGTTTGAGGGAAGCCTACGAGCAGTACTTC	CASSLREAYEQYF
TRBV18	TRBJ2-7	NA	NA	TGTGCCAGCTCACCGGCAGGGATCGAGCAGTACTTC	CASSPAGIEQYF
TRBV7-9	TRBJ1-1	NA	once	TGTGCCAGCAGCTTAGGGGCGGGTGAAGCTTTCTTT	CASSLGAGEAFF